This TCR beta chain was obtained from a study of T cell responses to AZD1222 COVID-19 vaccine. Study-wide points: When two AZD1222 doses had been given, Spike-specific TCR breadth and depth rose.

Sequencing was performed with immunoSEQ multiplex PCR; in TCRdb, only in-frame clones are kept and a portion is missing. Here the sample spans roughly 200,000 clones, approximately 94% being singletons. A note on this clone: Antigen: not known.

Trimming pared 3 bases from V and 6 bases from J, leaving 9 bases between. Germline-derived CDR1 and CDR2 are LNHDA and SQIVND (reference sequence). The CDR3 runs to 12 residues. The sequenced sample was peripheral blood, obtained 28 days after the second dose of the MenACWY control vaccine. The sequence came from an adult who received the MenACWY meningococcal vaccine as a control. The chain combines TRBV19 with TRBJ2-7, with D perhaps TRBD1 (5 bases). The CDR3 DNA sequence: TGTGCCAGTAGTATCGGGCAGGGCGAGCAGTACTTC. It yields the protein CASSIGQGEQYF.